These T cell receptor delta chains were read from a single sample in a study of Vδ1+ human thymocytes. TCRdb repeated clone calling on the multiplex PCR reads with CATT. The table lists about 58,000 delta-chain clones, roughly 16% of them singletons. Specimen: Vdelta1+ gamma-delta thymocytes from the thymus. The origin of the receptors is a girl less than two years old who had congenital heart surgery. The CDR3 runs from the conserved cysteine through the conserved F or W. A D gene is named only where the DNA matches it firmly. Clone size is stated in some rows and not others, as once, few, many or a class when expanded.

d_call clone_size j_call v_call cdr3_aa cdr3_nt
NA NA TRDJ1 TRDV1 CALGDFPLPSYTDKLIF TGTGCTCTTGGGGATTTCCCGCTACCCTCCTACACCGATAAACTCATCTTT
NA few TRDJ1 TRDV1 CALGATLTPTIGGAYKLIF TGTGCTCTTGGCGCCACCTTAACCCCAACCATCGGGGGAGCTTATAAACTCATCTTT
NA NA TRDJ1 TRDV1 CALGATIPTLGGPDKLIF TGTGCTCTTGGGGCTACGATTCCTACCCTGGGGGGCCCCGATAAACTCATCTTT
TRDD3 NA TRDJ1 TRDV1 CALGRGSSSTGGYGGLIF TGTGCTCTTGGGAGGGGTTCCTCCTCAACTGGGGGATACGGGGGACTCATCTTT
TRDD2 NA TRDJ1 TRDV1 CALGDSSYGGWGRRILADKLIF TGTGCTCTTGGCGATTCTTCCTACGGGGGTTGGGGGCGAAGGATCCTCGCCGATAAACTCATCTTT
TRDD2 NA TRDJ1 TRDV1 CALGEPSYFQASDKLIF TGTGCTCTTGGGGAACCTTCCTACTTCCAAGCGTCCGATAAACTCATCTTT
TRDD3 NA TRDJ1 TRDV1 CALGELVGLDWGIGLEYTDKLIF TGTGCTCTTGGGGAACTGGTTGGGCTAGACTGGGGGATAGGGCTGGAGTACACCGATAAACTCATCTTT
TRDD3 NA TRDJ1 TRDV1 CALGEGWETGGSATDKLIF TGTGCTCTTGGGGAAGGGTGGGAGACTGGGGGATCGGCCACCGATAAACTCATCTTT
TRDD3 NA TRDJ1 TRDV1 CALGEPNRGQILWGIYDKLIF TGTGCTCTTGGGGAACCGAACAGGGGGCAAATACTCTGGGGGATCTACGATAAACTCATCTTT
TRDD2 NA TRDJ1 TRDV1 CALGEQKAFLQGFTDKLIF TGTGCTCTTGGGGAGCAAAAGGCCTTCCTCCAAGGATTCACCGATAAACTCATCTTT
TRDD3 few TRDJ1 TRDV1 CALGVSGQMYWGTSYTDKLIF TGTGCTCTTGGAGTCTCCGGTCAAATGTACTGGGGGACCTCGTACACCGATAAACTCATCTTT
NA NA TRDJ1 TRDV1 CALGEPHELRKGYWEDKLTF TGTGCTCTTGGGGAACCACACGAACTACGAAAGGGGTACTGGGAGGATAAACTCACCTTT
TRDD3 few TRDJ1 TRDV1 CALGKPPLRSTGGYANLGGTDKLIF TGTGCTCTTGGGAAACCCCCTTTACGCAGTACTGGGGGATACGCTAATTTGGGGGGCACCGATAAACTCATCTTT
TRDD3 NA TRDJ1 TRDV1 CALGELGRGPYQPWGGGYHEKLIF TGTGCTCTTGGGGAACTCGGTCGGGGCCCCTACCAACCATGGGGAGGGGGATACCACGAGAAACTCATCTTT
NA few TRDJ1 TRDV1 CALGEGLPDSPHTDKLIF TGCGCTCTTGGGGAAGGTCTTCCCGACTCCCCCCACACCGATAAACTCATCTTT